The 32 T cell receptor beta chains presented below share a single source sample, sequenced in a study of control samples from healthy donors and cancer patients. Using immunoSEQ multiplex PCR, the repertoire was profiled, and TCRdb retains in-frame clones only, with some absent. Of tens of thousands of clones listed, 80% to 95% are singletons. The sample was blood. The receptors were sampled from a woman younger than 45 in good health.

This chain uses TRBV9 with TRBJ1-2; TRBD1 might be the D (5 bases). Germline V gene data show CDR1 as SGDLS and CDR2 as YYNGEE. The CDR3 spans 15 residues. V lost 4 bases to trimming and J lost 1 base, with 14 bases between them. The CDR3: CASSPNRQINYGYTF. The CDR3, as DNA: TGTGCCAGCAGCCCCAACAGACAGATTAACTATGGCTACACCTTC.

V gene TRBV27 combines with J gene TRBJ2-7; 10 bases are a match to TRBD2. From germline, CDR1 is MNHEY and CDR2 SMNVEV (reference sequence). V dropped 4 bases and J dropped 4; count of bases not matched to a gene: 7. This CDR3 spans 15 amino acids. CDR3 protein: CASSSWTSGAYEQYF. As DNA, the CDR3 is TGTGCCAGCAGTTCTTGGACTAGCGGAGCGTACGAGCAGTACTTC.

The rearrangement uses TRBV3-1 (or the pseudogene TRBV3-2) and TRBJ2-1; 8 bases line up with TRBD2. The CDR3 loop spans 16 amino acids. Germline values: CDR1 LGHDT, CDR2 YNNKEL (reference sequence). After removal of 1 base from V and 10 bases from J, the junction contained 12 bases not matched to a gene. The CDR3 bases are TGTGCCAGCAGCCAAGTCACGGCGGGAGGAGGTGGGGAGCAGTTCTTC. Residues: CASSQVTAGGGGEQFF.

The V and J genes are TRBV7-9 and TRBJ2-3; TRBD2 might be the D (6 bases). Trimming removed 1 base from V and 6 bases from J, with 11 bases in between. Germline V gene lookup returns CDR1 SEHNR and CDR2 FQNEAQ (reference sequence). CDR3 length: 14 residues. The CDR3 spells CASSLGGEWDTQYF. The CDR3 region has the DNA TGTGCCAGCAGCTTAGGCGGGGAGTGGGATACGCAGTATTTT.

The rearrangement uses TRBV10-3 and TRBJ2-3; D is tentatively TRBD1 or TRBD2 (5 bases each). With 8 bases removed from V and 2 bases from J, the gap between germline ends came to 5 bases. The length of the CDR3 is 11 residues. CDR1 and CDR2 from the germline V gene are ENHRY and SYGVKD. The CDR3 is CAIGTTDTQYF. CDR3 DNA: TGTGCCATCGGGACCACAGATACGCAGTATTTT.

The rearrangement joins TRBV11-2 to TRBJ1-1, with D maybe TRBD1 (5 bases). CDR3 length: 14 amino acids. V lost 5 bases, J lost 1 base, and 11 bases lay in between. Germline V CDR1 and CDR2: SGHAT, FQNNGV. The chain's CDR3 is CASSVVGGNTEAFF. The CDR3 nucleotides read TGTGCCAGCAGCGTAGTCGGGGGGAACACTGAAGCTTTCTTT.

This CDR3 is CASTPSRGQGSEKLFF. For the CDR3, the DNA is TGTGCCAGCACCCCGAGTAGGGGACAGGGAAGTGAAAAACTGTTTTTT. V gene TRBV2 combines with J gene TRBJ1-4; TRBD1 matches 9 bases. Germline assignment: CDR1 SNHLY and CDR2 FYNNEI. V lost 7 bases, J lost 7 bases, and 13 bases stayed unmatched. The length of the CDR3 is 16 residues.

The genes are TRBV9 and TRBJ1-2; 7 nucleotides line up with TRBD1. The germline gives CDR1 SGDLS, CDR2 YYNGEE. This CDR3 region has 17 residues. Trimming at V came to 4 bases and at J to 4 bases, leaving 16 bases not matched to a gene. The CDR3 protein is CASSITRSGGSFYGYTF. The CDR3 DNA reads TGTGCCAGCAGCATCACACGATCAGGGGGGAGTTTCTATGGCTACACCTTC.

V is TRBV11-3 and J is TRBJ2-3; 7 bases line up with TRBD1. This CDR3 comprises 15 residues. V gave up 3 bases and J gave up 2 bases; unmatched junction bases: 5. Germline V CDR1 and CDR2: SGHNT, YENEEA. CDR3 region: CASSFRGQNTDTQYF. DNA of the CDR3: TGTGCCAGCAGCTTTAGGGGGCAAAACACAGATACGCAGTATTTT.

The chain uses TRBV6-5 and TRBJ2-7; 7 bases are a match to TRBD2. The V segment lost 8 bases and the J segment 4 bases; nucleotides outside the gene matches: 2. The germline CDR1 and CDR2 sequences are MNHEY and SVGAGI. This CDR3 is built from 11 residues. CDR3 in DNA: TGTGCCAGCCGGGACTATTACGAGCAGTACTTC. Encoded protein: CASRDYYEQYF.

The chain joins TRBV6-5 to TRBJ2-7, with TRBD2 as a possible D gene (5 bases). V dropped 6 bases and J dropped 3 bases, with 18 bases sitting between them. Germline V gives CDR1 MNHEY, CDR2 SVGAGI. This CDR3 spans 15 amino acids. In nucleotides, the CDR3 is TGTGCCAGCAGCCTATCTAGCAGCACCTTCTACGAGCAGTACTTC. Protein sequence: CASSLSSSTFYEQYF.

The rearrangement uses TRBV10-3 and TRBJ1-1; 7 bases map to TRBD1. V trimming: 6 bases; J trimming: 0 bases; junction bases outside the gene matches: 4. The CDR3 has 14 residues. Germline V lookup: CDR1 ENHRY, CDR2 SYGVKD. The CDR3, as DNA: TGTGCCATCAGAGGGACAGCCATGAACACTGAAGCTTTCTTT. It codes for CAIRGTAMNTEAFF.

This sequence joins TRBV2 and TRBJ1-5, with D maybe TRBD1 (5 bases). This CDR3 is 15 amino acids long. The ends were cut back, 8 bases at V and 3 bases at J, with 17 bases in the middle. The germline gives CDR1 SNHLY, CDR2 FYNNEI. The CDR3 reads CASASVPGPNQPQHF. In nucleotides, the CDR3 is TGTGCCAGCGCCTCGGTACCGGGGCCCAATCAGCCCCAGCATTTT.

J is TRBJ2-3 and V is TRBV4-1; maybe TRBD2 (5 bases). From germline, CDR1 is MGHRA and CDR2 YSYEKL. V lost 0 bases, J lost 0 bases, and 13 bases lay in between. The CDR3 runs to 17 residues. The CDR3 nucleotides are TGCGCCAGCAGCCAAGAAGACGGACTGGCTAGCACAGATACGCAGTATTTT. Protein: CASSQEDGLASTDTQYF.

The chain uses TRBV9 and TRBJ2-2; D perhaps matches TRBD2 (6 bases). Trimming took off 0 bases at V and 4 bases at J, with 13 bases between the two ends. CDR1 is SGDLS and CDR2 is YYNGEE in the germline V gene. The CDR3 consists of 16 residues. The CDR3 sequence: CASSVVKGRGTGELFF. The DNA for the CDR3 is TGTGCCAGCAGCGTAGTTAAGGGGCGGGGCACCGGGGAGCTGTTTTTT. Full variable domain (remainder filled in from reference TRBV9 and TRBJ2-2): DSGVTQTPKHLITATGQRVTLRCSPRSGDLSVYWYQQSLDQGLQFLIQYYNGEERAKGNILERFSAQQFPDLHSELNLSSLELGDSALYFCASSVVKGRGTGELFFGEGSRLTVL.

The rearrangement links TRBV4-1 to TRBJ2-5; D unclear. This CDR3 has 13 residues. Germline V gene data show CDR1 as MGHRA and CDR2 as YSYEKL. V was clipped by 1 base and J by 4 bases, with 7 bases between them. This CDR3 is CASSQGLLETQYF. The CDR3 bases are TGCGCCAGCAGCCAAGGGTTGCTAGAGACCCAGTACTTC.

This chain joins TRBV2 and TRBJ2-1; tentative D call: TRBD2 (6 bases). V lost 8 bases to trimming and J lost 11 bases, with 22 bases between them. Germline-derived CDR1 and CDR2 are SNHLY and FYNNEI. CDR3 size: 14 residues. The CDR3 region is CASEPPNLRDKQFF. DNA of the CDR3: TGTGCCAGCGAACCCCCGAACTTGCGGGATAAGCAGTTCTTC. The whole variable domain, remainder taken from reference TRBV2 and TRBJ2-1, is EPEVTQTPSHQVTQMGQEVILRCVPISNHLYFYWYRQILGQKVEFLVSFYNNEISEKSEIFDDQFSVERPDGSNFTLKIRSTKLEDSAMYFCASEPPNLRDKQFFGPGTRLTVL.

V gene TRBV3-1 (or the pseudogene TRBV3-2) combines with J gene TRBJ1-5; 7 positions match TRBD1. V was pared by 5 bases and J by 5 bases, with 6 bases of the junction left unmatched. The CDR3 length is 14 residues. Germline values: CDR1 LGHDT, CDR2 YNNKEL (reference sequence). CDR3 nucleotide sequence: TGTGCCAGCAGCTGGACAGGACGCGATCAGCCCCAGCATTTT. Protein: CASSWTGRDQPQHF.

The rearrangement uses TRBV28 and TRBJ2-2; the match to TRBD1 covers 8 bases. The CDR3 is made up of 16 amino acids. With V trimmed by 2 bases and J by 5 bases, 7 bases remained unmatched. In germline, CDR1 is MDHEN, CDR2 SYDVKM. CDR3 nucleotide sequence: TGTGCCAGCAGTTTACCCGGACAGGGTGGGACCGGGGAGCTGTTTTTT. The encoded protein is CASSLPGQGGTGELFF. The full variable domain, rest sourced from reference TRBV28 and TRBJ2-2, is DVKVTQSSRYLVKRTGEKVFLECVQDMDHENMFWYRQDPGLGLRLIYFSYDVKMKEKGDIPEGYSVSREKKERFSLILESASTNQTSMYLCASSLPGQGGTGELFFGEGSRLTVL.

The rearrangement joins TRBV27 to TRBJ1-2; D uncertain. Germline V CDR1 and CDR2: MNHEY, SMNVEV (reference sequence). The CDR3 totals 13 residues. V lost 3 bases and J 4 bases, leaving 9 bases between the germline ends. The CDR3 nucleotides read TGTGCCAGCAGTTTTCACGGCTCCTATGGCTACACCTTC. Its translation: CASSFHGSYGYTF.

As to this clone: Different DNA sequences within this sample yield the same CDR3. The CDR3 spells CASSSGYEQYF. CDR3 coding DNA: TGTGCCAGCAGTTCCGGCTACGAGCAGTACTTC. This rearrangement joins TRBV12-3 or TRBV12-4 to TRBJ2-7; D is uncertain. V dropped 4 bases and J dropped 3 bases, with 4 bases sitting between them. CDR3 length: 11 residues.

The gene calls are TRBV19 and TRBJ1-5; tentative D call: TRBD1 (6 bases). V was trimmed by 6 bases and J by 0 bases, leaving 12 bases between them. Per the germline V gene, CDR1 is LNHDA and CDR2 is SQIVND (reference sequence). The CDR3 loop spans 15 amino acids. The CDR3 loop is CASRTDSYSNQPQHF. The CDR3 DNA reads as TGTGCCAGTAGAACGGACAGTTATAGCAATCAGCCCCAGCATTTT.

The chain employs TRBV5-1 and TRBJ2-7, with D hard to call. V shed 2 bases and J shed 3 bases, with 12 bases lying between them. Germline V lookup: CDR1 SGHRS, CDR2 YFSETQ. This CDR3 has 14 residues. The CDR3 DNA reads TGCGCCAGCAGCTTATCTGGGCCCGGCTACGAGCAGTACTTC. Its protein is CASSLSGPGYEQYF.

CDR3 bases: TGTGCCAGCCGTTCGGACTCCTACGAGCAGTACTTC. The encoded protein is CASRSDSYEQYF. The chain couples TRBV6-6 to TRBJ2-7, with D unresolved. The CDR3 covers 12 residues. The germline gives CDR1 MNHNY, CDR2 SVGAGI (reference sequence). V was clipped by 8 bases and J by 0 bases, with 8 bases between them.

Here the CDR3 DNA reads TGTGCCAGCAGCTTACAGATGTGGGGTAATCAGGGCGAGCAGTACTTC. It specifies CASSLQMWGNQGEQYF. The chain is built from TRBV11-2 and TRBJ2-7, with D perhaps TRBD1 (5 bases). V lost 2 bases and J lost 6, with 20 bases in between. CDR1 and CDR2 (germline): SGHAT, FQNNGV. CDR3 length: 16 amino acids.

This chain links TRBV2 with TRBJ2-1; 9 positions agree with TRBD1. Germline trimming cut 7 bases from V and 6 bases from J; bases unmatched to any gene: 10. The CDR3 runs to 15 residues. Germline values: CDR1 SNHLY, CDR2 FYNNEI. Written as DNA, the CDR3 is TGTGCCAGCAATCCCCGGGACAGGGCGCCCAATGAGCAGTTCTTC. Encoded protein: CASNPRDRAPNEQFF.

The V gene is TRBV27, the J gene TRBJ1-1, with D possibly matching TRBD1 (5 bases). V was pared by 6 bases and J by 1 base, with 21 bases between. This CDR3 has 17 residues. Germline CDR1 is MNHEY and CDR2 is SMNVEV (reference sequence). Written as DNA, the CDR3 is TGTGCCAGCAGCCCAACAGGTGGAAGCCTCCGGAACACTGAAGCTTTCTTT. Amino acid sequence: CASSPTGGSLRNTEAFF.

The chain has TRBV10-2 and TRBJ2-7, with 11 bases lining up with TRBD1. V trimming: 3 bases; J trimming: 3 bases; junction bases outside the gene matches: 1. From germline, CDR1 is WSHSY and CDR2 SAAADI. The CDR3 is 14 amino acids. The CDR3 nucleotides read TGCGCCAGCAGTGAAGGGACAGGGGGCTACGAGCAGTACTTC. Translating gives CASSEGTGGYEQYF.

This rearrangement joins TRBV7-9 to TRBJ1-1; the D is unclear. Per the germline V gene, CDR1 is SEHNR and CDR2 is FQNEAQ (reference sequence). V lost 2 bases and J lost 9, with 7 bases in between. CDR3 length: 11 amino acids. The CDR3 coding sequence is TGTGCCAGCAGCTTATCGGACCAAGCTTTCTTT. Its protein product is CASSLSDQAFF.

The chain uses TRBV5-6 and TRBJ1-2; D is unclear. The V gene lost 1 base and the J gene lost 4 bases, with 14 bases spanning the gap. Germline V gene sequence: CDR1 SGHDT, CDR2 YYEEEE. The CDR3 is 15 amino acids. This chain's CDR3 is CASSLWEGQVYGYTF. CDR3 bases: TGTGCCAGCAGCTTGTGGGAGGGCCAGGTCTATGGCTACACCTTC.

The J gene is TRBJ2-7, the V gene TRBV6-5; TRBD2 matches 12 bases. Germline trimming cut 6 bases from V and 4 bases from J; bases unmatched to any gene: 4. CDR1 and CDR2 from the germline V gene are MNHEY and SVGAGI. This CDR3 comprises 14 residues. CDR3 region: CASSPTSGGYEQYF. The CDR3 DNA reads as TGTGCCAGCAGCCCGACTAGCGGGGGATACGAGCAGTACTTC.

This clone was recorded a few times. The chain has TRBV5-1 and TRBJ2-7; D unclear. With 6 bases removed from V and 5 bases from J, the gap between germline ends came to 6 bases. Germline assignment: CDR1 SGHRS and CDR2 YFSETQ. The CDR3 totals 10 residues. The CDR3 DNA reads TGCGCCAGCACTACTGACGAGCAGTACTTC. Protein product: CASTTDEQYF. Based on the CDR3 plus reference TRBV5-1 and TRBJ2-7, the full variable domain is KAGVTQTPRYLIKTRGQQVTLSCSPISGHRSVSWYQQTPGQGLQFLFEYFSETQRNKGNFPGRFSGRQFSNSRSEMNVSTLELGDSALYLCASTTDEQYFGPGTRLTVT.